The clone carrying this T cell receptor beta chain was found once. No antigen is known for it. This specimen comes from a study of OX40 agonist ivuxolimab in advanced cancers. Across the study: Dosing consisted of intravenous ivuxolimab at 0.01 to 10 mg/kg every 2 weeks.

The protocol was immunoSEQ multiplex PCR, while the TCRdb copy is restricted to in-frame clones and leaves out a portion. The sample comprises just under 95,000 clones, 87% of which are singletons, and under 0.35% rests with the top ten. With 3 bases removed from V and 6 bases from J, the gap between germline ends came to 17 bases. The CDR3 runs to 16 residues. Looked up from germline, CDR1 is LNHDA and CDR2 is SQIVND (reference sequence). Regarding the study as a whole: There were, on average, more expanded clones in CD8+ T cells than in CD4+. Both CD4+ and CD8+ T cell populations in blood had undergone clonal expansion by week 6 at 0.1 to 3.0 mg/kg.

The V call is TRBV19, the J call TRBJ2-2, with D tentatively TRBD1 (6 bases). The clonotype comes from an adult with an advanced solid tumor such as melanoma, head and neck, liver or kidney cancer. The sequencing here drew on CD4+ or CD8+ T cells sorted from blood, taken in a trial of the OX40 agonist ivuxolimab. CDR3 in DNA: TGTGCCAGTAGTATCCGCACAACCAACAGGGCCGGGGAGCTGTTTTTT. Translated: CASSIRTTNRAGELFF.